This T cell receptor beta chain was identified in a study of blood T cell repertoires in COVID-19. Background on the study: Donors in the United States, Italy and Spain gave samples during acute or convalescent COVID-19. T cells, B-cell-depleted T cells, or PBMCs supplied cDNA or gDNA.

J was trimmed by 5 bases and V by 5 bases; bases with no gene match: 4. This CDR3 has 14 amino acids. Germline V gives CDR1 SGHAT, CDR2 FQNNGV. Authors' data handling: Quantification of nucleated cells was approximated via reference gene primer amplification. The data were produced by immunoSEQ multiplex PCR, yet TCRdb's version contains in-frame clones alone and is incomplete. Clone size and the V and J calls come from that table; the DNA yielded D and trimming. The sample shows fewer than 300,000 clones, approximately 90% of them seen only once. The sequence was collected from a man aged 45-65 years with COVID-19, enrolled during active disease. The chain carries TRBV11-2 and TRBJ1-1; 11 positions agree with TRBD1. The sample consisted of peripheral blood. The CDR3 nucleotides read TGTGCCAGCAGCGGACAGGGGGCGCGGACTGAAGCTTTCTTT. It codes for CASSGQGARTEAFF.